This TCR beta chain was observed in a study of OX40 agonist ivuxolimab in advanced cancers. Whole-study findings and limits: At 0.1 to 3.0 mg/kg and by week 6, clonal expansion occurred in CD4+ and CD8+ blood T cells.

Trimming left V 5 bases short and J 0 bases short, with 7 bases between. CDR1 SEHNR and CDR2 FQNEAQ come from the germline V gene (reference sequence). The CDR3 contains 13 residues. Comments on this clone: Antigen specificity is unknown.

Enrollment shut out patients with autoimmune disease history or systemic immunosuppression. The data were produced by immunoSEQ multiplex PCR, yet TCRdb's version contains in-frame clones alone and is incomplete. The table includes 60,000 to 100,000 clones, 90% to 95% detected once. The V and J genes are TRBV7-9 and TRBJ1-1; D unclear. The receptor's source is an adult with an advanced solid tumor such as melanoma, head and neck, liver or kidney cancer. Source: CD4+ or CD8+ T cells sorted from blood, taken in a trial of the OX40 agonist ivuxolimab. CDR3 loop: CASSPALNTEAFF. For the CDR3, the DNA is TGTGCCAGCAGCCCAGCCTTGAACACTGAAGCTTTCTTT.